Following are 14 T cell receptor beta chains from one sample sequenced in a study of T cell repertoires in cytomegalovirus infection. Each CDR3 protein is one row after TCRdb ran MiXCR on the reads. In the table there are 150,000 to 200,000 distinct CDR3 sequences, around 14% of which are singletons. The sequenced sample consisted of PBMCs. The receptors here all came from a human donor in good health (CMV status not recorded). Some clones in this sample may be carry-over from other donors' samples.

This clonotype was detected ten times or more. The chain carries TRBV7-9 and TRBJ2-1; D may be TRBD2 (6 bases). The CDR3 length is 13 residues. V shed 5 bases and J shed 7 bases, with 12 bases lying between them. Germline assignment: CDR1 SEHNR and CDR2 FQNEAQ (reference sequence). The CDR3, as DNA: TGTGCCAGCAGCCCCTGGGGGGAGAATGAGCAGTTCTTC. Its protein product is CASSPWGENEQFF.

This chain uses TRBV27 with TRBJ2-7, with 7 bases lining up with TRBD2. The CDR3 extends over 14 amino acids. Germline-derived CDR1 and CDR2 are MNHEY and SMNVEV (reference sequence). The J segment lost 0 bases and the V segment lost 4 bases, leaving 3 bases of the junction unmatched. CDR3 loop: CASSWGLSSYEQYF. The CDR3 DNA reads TGTGCCAGCAGTTGGGGACTAAGCTCCTACGAGCAGTACTTC.

A word on this clonotype: Since a much larger clone is just one base distant, this may be a read error. This chain uses TRBV11-2 with TRBJ2-1; D is perhaps TRBD2 (6 bases). Germline V gene sequence: CDR1 SGHAT, CDR2 FQNNGV. The CDR3 extends over 15 amino acids. CDR3 nucleotides: TGTGCCAGCAGCCCCCCTGCGGGGACCTACAATGATCAGTTCTTC. Encoded protein: CASSPPAGTYNDQFF.

The chain uses TRBV29-1 and TRBJ2-7; 11 bases are shared with TRBD1. The CDR3 loop spans 13 amino acids. Germline loops: CDR1 SQVTM, CDR2 ANQGSEA. With 5 bases clipped from V and 3 bases from J, the junction kept 3 bases outside the gene matches. The DNA of the CDR3 is TGCAGCGTTTGGACAGGGGGCGTCTACGAGCAGTACTTC. As protein: CSVWTGGVYEQYF.

With respect to this clonotype: A much larger clonotype is one base distant, so this may be a read error. This sequence joins TRBV7-2 and TRBJ2-2; TRBD1 aligns across 7 bases. Germline loops: CDR1 SGHTA, CDR2 FQGNSA. The CDR3 runs 16 residues. V was pared by 4 bases and J by 0 bases, with 5 bases of the junction left unmatched. CDR3 sequence reads: CTSSSGQTSNTGELFF. The CDR3 coding sequence is TGTACCAGCAGCTCGGGACAGACCTCGAACACCGGGGAGCTGTTTTTT. The full variable domain, rest sourced from reference TRBV7-2 and TRBJ2-2, is GAGVSQSPSNKVTEKGKDVELRCDPISGHTALYWYRQSLGQGLEFLIYFQGNSAPDKSGLPSDRFSAERTGGSVSTLTIQRTQQEDSAVYLCTSSSGQTSNTGELFFGEGSRLTVL.

This clonotype occurred many times. This sequence joins TRBV6-2 or TRBV6-3 and TRBJ2-3, with TRBD1 as a possible D gene (6 bases). V was cut by 7 bases and J by 2 bases, with 10 bases left in between. Per the germline V gene, CDR1 is MNHEY and CDR2 is SVGEGT. The CDR3 covers 13 residues. This chain's CDR3 is CASTRDNTDTQYF. In nucleotides, the CDR3 is TGTGCCAGCACCAGGGACAACACAGATACGCAGTATTTT.

This clonotype came up many times. This chain uses TRBV7-2 with TRBJ2-1; 10 bases align to TRBD2. The germline V gene encodes CDR1 SGHTA and CDR2 FQGNSA. The CDR3 covers 15 residues. Trimming at V came to 3 bases and at J to 7 bases, leaving 6 bases not matched to a gene. This CDR3 is CASSLGSAGGNEQFF. In nucleotides, the CDR3 is TGTGCCAGCAGCTTGGGATCAGCGGGGGGGAATGAGCAGTTCTTC.

This clonotype was seen at least ten times. This chain connects TRBV7-6 to TRBJ1-1; 8 bases line up with TRBD1. The CDR3 extends over 17 amino acids. Germline-derived CDR1 and CDR2 are SGHVS and FNYEAQ. The V gene end was trimmed by 0 bases and the J gene end by 0 bases; junction bases not matched to a gene: 6. The CDR3 coding sequence is TGTGCCAGCAGCTTAGCAGGCAGGGGGCCCATGAACACTGAAGCTTTCTTT. This codes for CASSLAGRGPMNTEAFF.

V is TRBV5-1 and J is TRBJ2-3; the D gene could be TRBD1 or TRBD2 (6 bases each). The germline V gene encodes CDR1 SGHRS and CDR2 YFSETQ. The CDR3 is 17 amino acids. Trimming removed 3 bases from V and 3 bases from J, with 20 bases in between. The CDR3 loop is CASSSIRGRQGTDTQYF. The CDR3 DNA follows: TGCGCCAGCAGCTCCATCCGGGGGCGGCAGGGGACAGATACGCAGTATTTT.

This clonotype was detected a few times. The rearrangement links TRBV29-1 to TRBJ2-1; 8 nucleotides agree with TRBD1. V lost 8 bases to trimming and J lost 7 bases; unmatched junction nucleotides: 7. This CDR3 has 12 residues. CDR1 and CDR2 from the germline V gene are SQVTM and ANQGSEA. In DNA, the CDR3 is TGCAGCACAGACAGGGGTTGGAATGAGCAGTTCTTC. This codes for CSTDRGWNEQFF.

This clonotype was seen only once. This sequence joins TRBV24-1 and TRBJ1-1, with D perhaps TRBD1 (5 bases). Trimming took off 5 bases at V and 5 bases at J, with 11 bases between the two ends. This CDR3 contains 13 residues. Per germline, CDR1 KGHDR and CDR2 SFDVKD. CDR3 sequence reads: CATSAGVPTEAFF. CDR3 nucleotides: TGTGCCACCAGTGCGGGGGTACCGACTGAAGCTTTCTTT.

In its sample, this clonotype was seen many times. The chain carries TRBV12-3 or TRBV12-4 and TRBJ1-1; D call uncertain. V lost 7 bases and J lost 0, with 12 bases in between. The CDR3 extends over 14 amino acids. CDR3 sequence (DNA): TGTGCCAGCACCGCGGGAGGGATGAACACTGAAGCTTTCTTT. Protein product: CASTAGGMNTEAFF.

This clonotype appeared many times. The V call is TRBV7-2, the J call TRBJ2-1, with 7 bases that match TRBD1. V lost 2 bases to trimming and J lost 4 bases; unmatched junction nucleotides: 8. CDR1 is SGHTA and CDR2 is FQGNSA in the germline V gene. This CDR3 is 16 amino acids long. Here the CDR3 DNA reads TGTGCCAGCAGCTTAAGACAGGGCGACCTTTACAATGAGCAGTTCTTC. It is translated as CASSLRQGDLYNEQFF.

The sample holds a few counts of this clonotype. The chain employs TRBV10-3 and TRBJ2-3; weak D call: TRBD2 (5 bases). CDR3 size: 15 residues. Germline V gene sequence: CDR1 ENHRY, CDR2 SYGVKD. The V gene lost 6 bases and the J gene lost 1 base, with 14 bases spanning the gap. CDR3 DNA sequence: TGTGCCATCAGCTCTGAGCGGTCGGGCACAGATACGCAGTATTTT. It specifies CAISSERSGTDTQYF.